This TCR beta chain is drawn from a study of OX40 agonist ivuxolimab in advanced cancers. In the study overall: Partial responses were observed in three patients, of whom one had hepatocellular carcinoma and two had cutaneous melanoma.

Worth noting for this clone: Its specificity is unknown.

The protocol was immunoSEQ multiplex PCR, while the TCRdb copy is restricted to in-frame clones and leaves out a portion. Of approximately 23,000 clones in the sample, 84% were seen once. Trimming took 2 bases from V and 1 from J; bases not matched to a gene: 3. Germline lookup yields CDR1 SGHRS and CDR2 YFSETQ. The CDR3 spans 15 residues. Regarding the study as a whole: Normalized T-cell clonal expansion was also low in a subset of nonresponders.

Systemic immunosuppression or a history of autoimmune disease excluded patients. Sampling of blood occurred at baseline, cycle 4 day 1, and cycle 7 day 1. The chain links TRBV5-1 to TRBJ1-1, with 9 bases that match TRBD1. Sequencing was performed on CD4+ or CD8+ T cells sorted from blood, taken in a trial of the OX40 agonist ivuxolimab. The source of this sequence is an adult with an advanced solid tumor such as melanoma, head and neck, liver or kidney cancer. In DNA, the CDR3 is TGCGCCAGCAGCTTAACGGGACAGGGGAACACTGAAGCTTTCTTT. Residues: CASSLTGQGNTEAFF.